The next 4 T cell receptor beta chains were all read from a single sample in a study of control samples from healthy donors and cancer patients. Libraries were prepared by immunoSEQ multiplex PCR; TCRdb keeps only in-frame clonotypes and omits some of them. The data hold 70,000 or so clones, with roughly 90% observed a single time. The sample comprised PBMCs. The receptors were gathered from a man aged 55-75 years with lung cancer.

J is TRBJ1-6 and V is TRBV5-6; the match to TRBD1 covers 8 bases. In germline, CDR1 is SGHDT, CDR2 YYEEEE. This CDR3 has 16 residues. The V segment lost 7 bases and the J segment 10 bases; nucleotides outside the gene matches: 16. The CDR3 here is CASLRQGPSGGSPLHF. Here the CDR3 DNA reads TGTGCCAGCCTCCGACAGGGGCCTTCGGGGGGGTCACCCCTCCACTTT.

This chain connects TRBV12-3 or TRBV12-4 to TRBJ2-7; TRBD2 aligns across 7 bases. The CDR3 is 13 residues long. V shed 6 bases and J 3 bases; nucleotides not matched to a gene: 5. CDR3 protein: CASSPGGNYEQYV. The DNA of the CDR3 is TGTGCCAGCAGCCCCGGGGGGAACTACGAGCAGTACGTC.

V usage is TRBV10-3 and J usage is TRBJ2-3; 12 bases agree with TRBD2. The CDR3 is 15 residues long. V dropped 6 bases and J dropped 5; count of bases not matched to a gene: 6. Germline V lookup: CDR1 ENHRY, CDR2 SYGVKD. The CDR3 sequence is CAISVLAGGGDTQYF. The CDR3 DNA is TGTGCCATCAGCGTACTAGCGGGGGGAGGAGATACGCAGTATTTT.

This chain joins TRBV6-5 and TRBJ2-7, with TRBD1 matching 7 bases. The CDR3 consists of 13 residues. Germline CDR1 is MNHEY and CDR2 is SVGAGI. V was clipped by 5 bases and J by 1 base; unmatched bases: 2. The CDR3 nucleotides read TGTGCCAGCAGTCGGGACAGATCCTACGAGCAGTACGTC. Its translation is CASSRDRSYEQYV.